One sample yielded the 28 T cell receptor beta chains listed below, sequenced in a study of beta chain features in type 1 diabetes. Study-level findings and limits: Type 1 diabetes patients had moderately but significantly shorter TCRB CDR3s in all four CD4+ subsets.

These TCRs are of unknown antigen specificity. Investigators reverse transcribed all isolated RNA, so they sequenced expressed TCRB transcripts. The repertoire was sequenced with immunoSEQ multiplex PCR; TCRdb's copy has only in-frame clones and lacks some. The repertoire holds over 55,000 clones, with 50% to 55% as singletons. Sequenced: Tregs from blood. The receptors stem from a middle-aged woman with type 1 diabetes.

The chain recombines TRBV9 with TRBJ1-2, with a tentative D call TRBD1 (5 bases). This CDR3 contains 11 residues. V was pared by 8 bases and J by 8 bases, with 13 bases between. The germline gives CDR1 SGDLS, CDR2 YYNGEE. CDR3 loop: CASLGGRGYTF. The DNA for the CDR3 is TGTGCCAGTCTGGGGGGACGCGGCTACACCTTC.

The chain recombines TRBV5-1 with TRBJ2-3; no firm D call. V was shortened by 4 bases and J by 2 bases, with 5 bases between the two germline ends. CDR1 and CDR2 (germline): SGHRS, YFSETQ. This CDR3 is built from 12 residues. The CDR3: CASSGLTDTQYF. The CDR3 DNA follows: TGCGCCAGCAGCGGGCTCACAGATACGCAGTATTTT.

This clone was observed a handful of times. The rearrangement uses TRBV2 and TRBJ2-2, with 13 bases aligning to TRBD2. The CDR3 sequence is 15 residues long. The V and J ends lost 5 bases and 5 bases, in that order; junction bases with no gene match: 2. Germline CDR1 is SNHLY and CDR2 is FYNNEI. The CDR3 spells CASSPGLAGTGELFF. The CDR3 bases are TGTGCCAGCAGTCCGGGACTAGCGGGAACCGGGGAGCTGTTTTTT. The variable domain in full, with the rest retrieved from reference TRBV2 and TRBJ2-2, is EPEVTQTPSHQVTQMGQEVILRCVPISNHLYFYWYRQILGQKVEFLVSFYNNEISEKSEIFDDQFSVERPDGSNFTLKIRSTKLEDSAMYFCASSPGLAGTGELFFGEGSRLTVL.

V usage is TRBV7-3 and J usage is TRBJ2-3; tentatively, D is TRBD2 (6 bases). The length of the CDR3 is 12 residues. Germline assignment: CDR1 SGHTA and CDR2 FQGTGA. The V end was cut by 4 bases, the J end by 8 bases, with 10 bases between. The CDR3 spells CASSSPGGTQYF. The DNA for the CDR3 is TGTGCCAGCAGCTCCCCCGGGGGTACGCAGTATTTT.

This chain uses TRBV9 with TRBJ2-7; 9 positions match TRBD1. Germline V gene sequence: CDR1 SGDLS, CDR2 YYNGEE. This CDR3 has 14 residues. V was pared by 2 bases and J by 5 bases, with 5 bases of the junction left unmatched. CDR3 DNA: TGTGCCAGCAGCGTCGACAGGGGGAAGAACGAGCAGTACTTC. It encodes CASSVDRGKNEQYF.

The rearrangement uses TRBV28 and TRBJ2-3, with 9 bases matching TRBD2. The CDR3 is 17 residues long. Germline V CDR1 and CDR2: MDHEN, SYDVKM. Trimming cost V 2 bases and J 5 bases; bases outside gene matches: 11. For the CDR3, the DNA is TGTGCCAGCAGTTTAAATCCAGTTCGGCGGGGGGGAGATACGCAGTATTTT. Protein sequence: CASSLNPVRRGGDTQYF.

J is TRBJ1-2 and V is TRBV5-1; D is perhaps TRBD1 (5 bases). The V and J ends lost 4 bases and 4 bases respectively, with 11 bases between them. There are 13 residues in the CDR3. From germline, CDR1 is SGHRS and CDR2 YFSETQ. CDR3 sequence reads: CASSDGQGYGYTF. As DNA, the CDR3 is TGCGCCAGCAGCGACGGACAAGGCTATGGCTACACCTTC.

A single count supports this clone. This chain joins TRBV4-3 and TRBJ1-1, with a possible D match to TRBD1 (5 bases). V was trimmed by 0 bases and J by 4 bases, leaving 12 bases between them. This CDR3 comprises 15 residues. Germline-derived CDR1 and CDR2 are LGHNA and YSLEER. CDR3 sequence: CASSQDNQGSTEAFF. For the CDR3, the DNA is TGCGCCAGCAGCCAAGATAACCAGGGATCCACTGAAGCTTTCTTT.

This chain connects TRBV7-2 to TRBJ1-1; the D is unclear. The CDR3 spans 13 residues. Germline V CDR1 and CDR2: SGHTA, FQGNSA. V lost 4 bases, J lost 1 base, and 7 bases lay in between. CDR3 in DNA: TGTGCCAGCAGCTCCGTCAGGAACACTGAAGCTTTCTTT. Encoded protein: CASSSVRNTEAFF.

The chain couples TRBV5-1 to TRBJ2-1; D is unclear. The V gene lost 1 base and the J gene lost 8 bases, with 4 bases spanning the gap. The CDR3 contains 11 residues. CDR1 is SGHRS, CDR2 YFSETQ, per germline. The CDR3 reads CASSLSDEQFF. In DNA form, the CDR3 reads TGCGCCAGCAGCTTGTCTGATGAGCAGTTCTTC.

The chain uses TRBV28 and TRBJ2-5, with 8 positions matching TRBD1. Judging by the DNA end, TRBJ2-7 fits better; the J call may be wrong. CDR1 and CDR2 (germline): MDHEN, SYDVKM. The CDR3 consists of 13 residues. The CDR3 coding sequence is TGTGCCAGCAGACCGGACAGGGTGGGCGAGCAGTACTTC. Protein product: CASRPDRVGEQYF.

The chain recombines TRBV7-2 with TRBJ2-7, with 7 bases lining up with TRBD2. The CDR3 spans 13 residues. Germline V lookup: CDR1 SGHTA, CDR2 FQGNSA. V lost 1 base to trimming and J lost 12 bases; unmatched junction nucleotides: 9. The CDR3 is CASSLVPGGGWYF. The CDR3 nucleotides read TGTGCCAGCAGCTTAGTGCCGGGGGGAGGGTGGTACTTC.

The chain has TRBV6-5 and TRBJ2-3; no firm D call. The V gene's germline CDR1 is MNHEY and CDR2 SVGAGI. The germline V and J ends were trimmed by 4 bases and 5 bases, with 4 bases remaining between them. CDR3 length: 11 residues. The CDR3 here is CASSFLDTQYF. The CDR3 coding sequence is TGTGCCAGCAGTTTCTTAGATACGCAGTATTTT.

The chain is built from TRBV7-2 and TRBJ2-7, with 8 positions matching TRBD1. Germline V gene data show CDR1 as SGHTA and CDR2 as FQGNSA. The V and J ends lost 4 bases and 0 bases, in that order; junction bases with no gene match: 8. The CDR3 sequence is 16 residues long. In DNA form, the CDR3 reads TGTGCCAGCAGCTCCCCCGGGACAGGCGACTCCTACGAGCAGTACTTC. Translating it yields CASSSPGTGDSYEQYF.

On this clone: The DNA is left out, because the CDR3 cannot be placed on it with certainty; the CDR3 is given as TCRdb lists it. This chain's CDR3 is CASSPPPGPERTPGSCFF. The rearrangement joins TRBV5-4 to TRBJ2-2; the table assigns TRBD2, which was not confirmed against the DNA. The germline CDR1 and CDR2 sequences are SGHNT and YYREEE (reference sequence). With termini counted, the CDR3 has 18 amino acids.

The table lists this clone with a few counts. This chain uses TRBV15 with TRBJ2-5; 10 positions agree with TRBD2. This CDR3 spans 17 amino acids. The V and J ends lost 4 bases and 11 bases, in that order; junction bases with no gene match: 19. The germline V gene encodes CDR1 LNHNV and CDR2 YYDKDF (reference sequence). The CDR3 nucleotides read TGTGCCACCAGCAACACTATTAGCGGGGGGCACCCAGAGGAGCAGTACTTC. It encodes CATSNTISGGHPEEQYF.

The rearrangement uses TRBV11-1 and TRBJ1-1; a possible D gene is TRBD1 (6 bases). The V end lost 1 base, the J end lost 3 bases, and 18 bases lay between the germline ends. In germline, CDR1 is SGHAT, CDR2 FQDESV (reference sequence). This CDR3 has 17 residues. CDR3 nucleotide sequence: TGTGCCAGCAGCTTAGTCTTGGGACATGGACGGGACACTGAAGCTTTCTTT. Translated, it gives CASSLVLGHGRDTEAFF. Full variable domain (missing parts from reference TRBV11-1 and TRBJ1-1): EAEVAQSPRYKITEKSQAVAFWCDPISGHATLYWYRQILGQGPELLVQFQDESVVDDSQLPKDRFSAERLKGVDSTLKIQPAELGDSAMYLCASSLVLGHGRDTEAFFGQGTRLTVV.

The chain has TRBV7-8 and TRBJ1-1, with TRBD1 matching over 8 bases. This CDR3 has 15 residues. Germline assignment: CDR1 SGHVS and CDR2 FQNEAQ. V lost 6 bases to trimming and J lost 6 bases; unmatched junction nucleotides: 12. The CDR3 loop reads CASSPRTGRTSEAFF. The DNA of the CDR3 is TGTGCCAGCAGTCCTCGGACAGGGAGAACATCTGAAGCTTTCTTT.

The chain couples TRBV7-3 to TRBJ2-3, with D perhaps matching TRBD2 (5 bases). The CDR3 loop spans 14 amino acids. V was shortened by 6 bases and J by 3 bases, with 13 bases between the two germline ends. Germline V gives CDR1 SGHTA, CDR2 FQGTGA. CDR3 region: CASSTAGETDTQYF. CDR3 coding DNA: TGTGCCAGCAGTACCGCTGGGGAGACAGATACGCAGTATTTT.

This chain joins TRBV7-2 and TRBJ2-7, with D perhaps TRBD1 (6 bases). The V gene lost 1 base and the J gene lost 4 bases, with 8 bases spanning the gap. The CDR3 length is 13 residues. CDR1 and CDR2 from the germline V gene are SGHTA and FQGNSA. The CDR3 loop reads CASSLEGVYEQYF. The CDR3 region has the DNA TGTGCCAGCAGCTTAGAGGGGGTATACGAGCAGTACTTC.

The CDR3 region has the DNA TGTGCCAGCAGCGAGGGACTAAACAATGAGCAGTTCTTC. Amino acids: CASSEGLNNEQFF. The chain carries TRBV9 and TRBJ2-1; TRBD2 matches at 7 bases. The CDR3 is made up of 13 amino acids. J lost 5 bases, V lost 3 bases, and 2 bases had no gene match. Germline CDR1 reads SGDLS; CDR2 reads YYNGEE.

The rearrangement uses TRBV5-6 and TRBJ2-7; 7 bases agree with TRBD2. Germline loops: CDR1 SGHDT, CDR2 YYEEEE. CDR3 length: 13 amino acids. After removal of 4 bases from V and 3 bases from J, the junction contained 4 bases not matched to a gene. DNA of the CDR3: TGTGCCAGCAGCCCTGCGGGAGTCTACGAGCAGTACTTC. It yields the protein CASSPAGVYEQYF.

This clone occurred once. This chain uses TRBV10-3 with TRBJ1-4; D unresolved. CDR1 and CDR2 from the germline V gene are ENHRY and SYGVKD. V gave up 0 bases and J gave up 4 bases, with 9 bases separating them. The CDR3 contains 15 residues. This chain's CDR3 is CAISESMIGNEKLFF. CDR3 DNA: TGTGCCATCAGTGAGTCGATGATCGGTAATGAAAAACTGTTTTTT.

J is TRBJ2-4 and V is TRBV19; 10 bases line up with TRBD1. The CDR3 is 15 residues long. Germline V lookup: CDR1 LNHDA, CDR2 SQIVND (reference sequence). Trimming at V came to 3 bases and at J to 8 bases, leaving 7 bases not matched to a gene. Here the CDR3 DNA reads TGTGCCAGTAGTATTTGGACCGGGACAGGGGACATTCAGTACTTC. Residues: CASSIWTGTGDIQYF.

V usage is TRBV19 and J usage is TRBJ2-1; D is ambiguous. V dropped 8 bases and J dropped 7 bases, with 6 bases sitting between them. Per germline, CDR1 LNHDA and CDR2 SQIVND (reference sequence). The CDR3 length is 10 residues. CDR3 sequence reads: CASPPNEQFF. CDR3 DNA: TGTGCCAGTCCCCCAAATGAGCAGTTCTTC.

This rearrangement joins TRBV27 to TRBJ2-3, with D perhaps matching TRBD1 (6 bases). V lost 8 bases, J lost 0 bases, and 12 bases lay in between. CDR1 and CDR2 (germline): MNHEY, SMNVEV (reference sequence). This CDR3 region has 14 residues. The CDR3 DNA sequence: TGTGCCAGCCAGGGGCTCCAGAGCACAGATACGCAGTATTTT. Translation: CASQGLQSTDTQYF.

The rearrangement joins TRBV6-5 to TRBJ2-5; D gene uncertain. The CDR3 consists of 15 residues. Per the germline V gene, CDR1 is MNHEY and CDR2 is SVGAGI. V gave up 0 bases and J gave up 2 bases, with 10 bases separating them. For the CDR3, the DNA is TGTGCCAGCAGTTACTCGTATGGCTCGCAAGAGACCCAGTACTTC. Translating it yields CASSYSYGSQETQYF.

This clone was recorded many times. The chain recombines TRBV20-1 with TRBJ1-5, with D possibly matching TRBD1 (5 bases). Per the germline V gene, CDR1 is DFQATT and CDR2 is SNEGSKA (reference sequence). This CDR3 has 11 amino acids. V dropped 3 bases and J dropped 6 bases, with 6 bases sitting between them. CDR3 sequence (DNA): TGCAGTGCTAGTCAGGGTCAGCCCCAGCATTTT. Amino acid sequence: CSASQGQPQHF.